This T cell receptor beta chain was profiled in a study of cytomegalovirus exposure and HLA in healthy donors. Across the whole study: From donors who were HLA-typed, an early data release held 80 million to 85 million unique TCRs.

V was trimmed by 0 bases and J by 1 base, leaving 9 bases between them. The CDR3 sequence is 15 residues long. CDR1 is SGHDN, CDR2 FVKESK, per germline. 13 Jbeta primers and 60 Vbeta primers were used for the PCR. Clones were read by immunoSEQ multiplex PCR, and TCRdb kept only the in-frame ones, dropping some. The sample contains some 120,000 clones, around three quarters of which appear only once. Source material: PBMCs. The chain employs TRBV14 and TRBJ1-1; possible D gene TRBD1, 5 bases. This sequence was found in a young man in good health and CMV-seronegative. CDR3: CASSQDSGWNTEAFF. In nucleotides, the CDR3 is TGTGCCAGCAGCCAAGATTCAGGGTGGAACACTGAAGCTTTCTTT.